Each of the 5 T cell receptor beta chains below was sequenced from the same sample in a study of blood T cell repertoires in COVID-19. Data came from immunoSEQ multiplex PCR; TCRdb stores just in-frame clones and leaves some out. The data hold roughly 570,000 clones, with roughly nine tenths observed a single time. Sequenced material: peripheral blood. Receptors were obtained from a woman between 45 and 60 years old with COVID-19, enrolled during active disease.

This clone was recorded only once. This chain uses TRBV7-3 with TRBJ1-1, with D maybe TRBD1 (6 bases). CDR1 SGHTA and CDR2 FQGTGA come from the germline V gene. V lost 5 bases to trimming and J lost 3 bases, with 19 bases between them. CDR3 length: 16 residues. The CDR3 region is CASSQNAAGGHTEAFF. The CDR3 DNA reads TGTGCCAGCAGCCAAAACGCGGCGGGGGGCCACACTGAAGCTTTCTTT.

This clone was seen a single time. The V gene is TRBV3-1 (or the pseudogene TRBV3-2), the J gene TRBJ1-6; possible D gene TRBD1, 6 bases. The CDR3 is 14 amino acids. Germline V gives CDR1 LGHDT, CDR2 YNNKEL (reference sequence). Trimming cost V 0 bases and J 10 bases, with 10 bases left between them. The CDR3 loop reads CASSQEAQGSPLHF. The CDR3 region has the DNA TGTGCCAGCAGCCAAGAGGCACAGGGATCACCCCTCCACTTT.

The chain uses TRBV28 and TRBJ2-7; tentative D call: TRBD1 (5 bases). The CDR3 extends over 14 amino acids. Trimming cost V 3 bases and J 4 bases, with 13 bases left between them. Germline V gene lookup returns CDR1 MDHEN and CDR2 SYDVKM. The CDR3 DNA reads TGTGCCAGCAGTTTCTCGGCAGGGCGATACGAGCAGTACTTC. It encodes CASSFSAGRYEQYF.

This chain connects TRBV12-5 to TRBJ2-3; 8 bases map to TRBD2. Germline lookup yields CDR1 LGHNT and CDR2 FRNRAP. V shed 1 base and J 14 bases; nucleotides not matched to a gene: 8. This CDR3 spans 13 amino acids. This CDR3 is CASGLELADVRYF. The DNA of the CDR3 is TGTGCTAGTGGTTTGGAACTAGCGGATGTTAGGTATTTT.

The chain links TRBV6-5 to TRBJ2-2; D is possibly TRBD1 (6 bases). Germline values: CDR1 MNHEY, CDR2 SVGAGI. The CDR3 is made up of 12 amino acids. Trimming took 6 bases from V and 6 from J, leaving 8 bases between them. The DNA of the CDR3 is TGTGCCAGCAGGCGACAGGCCGGGGAGCTGTTTTTT. Translated: CASRRQAGELFF.